The 14 T cell receptor beta chains presented below share a single source sample, sequenced in a study of T cell responses to AZD1222 COVID-19 vaccine (dated by TCRdb to about 2021). What the time point label conveys for this sample: about 28 days (+/-7) after the second vaccine dose. Receptor libraries were prepared by the immunoSEQ multiplex PCR assay. Held by TCRdb, this immuneACCESS table contains in-frame sequences only and omits some clones. Under half of the omission traces to an unresolved V gene where checked; the cause of the rest is unknown. This sample lists 120,000 or so clones; 75% to 90% were detected once. The ten largest clones represent 6% to 8% of the sample. The source was peripheral blood, collected 28 days after the second AZD1222 dose. The receptors here all came from an adult who received the AZD1222 COVID-19 vaccine.

The chain joins TRBV7-9 to TRBJ2-7; either TRBD1 or TRBD2 may fit D (5 bases each). Germline values: CDR1 SEHNR, CDR2 FQNEAQ (reference sequence). This CDR3 is 12 amino acids long. V lost 3 bases, J lost 5 bases, and 8 bases lay in between. This chain's CDR3 is CASSFMGDEQYF. The DNA of the CDR3 is TGTGCCAGCAGCTTCATGGGGGACGAGCAGTACTTC. The full variable domain, in which reference TRBV7-9 and TRBJ2-7 provide the parts outside the CDR3, is DTGVSQNPRHKITKRGQNVTFRCDPISEHNRLYWYRQTLGQGPEFLTYFQNEAQLEKSRLLSDRFSAERPKGSFSTLEIQRTEQGDSAMYLCASSFMGDEQYFGPGTRLTVT.

This clone was observed once. The chain has TRBV18 and TRBJ2-1; D may be TRBD2 (6 bases). The CDR3 extends over 15 amino acids. CDR1 KGHSH and CDR2 LQKENI come from the germline V gene. V was shortened by 1 base and J by 9 bases, with 16 bases between the two germline ends. As DNA, the CDR3 is TGTGCCAGCTCACCACAGGGAGGACTTAATGTTGAGCAGTTCTTC. Translation gives CASSPQGGLNVEQFF.

V and J are TRBV27 and TRBJ2-1, with TRBD2 identical over 7 bases. V was pared by 2 bases and J by 2 bases, with 0 bases of the junction left unmatched. Germline CDR1 MNHEY, CDR2 SMNVEV (reference sequence). The CDR3 extends over 14 amino acids. CDR3 coding DNA: TGTGCCAGCAGTTTAGCGGGAGCCTACAATGAGCAGTTCTTC. This codes for CASSLAGAYNEQFF.

The chain joins TRBV5-6 to TRBJ1-3; 8 nucleotides line up with TRBD1. There are 17 residues in the CDR3. Losses at the gene ends were 2 bases for V and 3 bases for J; bases not matched to a gene: 10. Germline loops: CDR1 SGHDT, CDR2 YYEEEE. CDR3 bases: TGTGCCAGCAGCTTCACCCGATCTGGACAGGGTGGAAACACCATATATTTT. The encoded protein is CASSFTRSGQGGNTIYF. The full variable domain, completed using reference TRBV5-6 and TRBJ1-3, is DAGVTQSPTHLIKTRGQQVTLRCSPKSGHDTVSWYQQALGQGPQFIFQYYEEEERQRGNFPDRFSGHQFPNYSSELNVNALLLGDSALYLCASSFTRSGQGGNTIYFGEGSWLTVV.

The chain uses TRBV18 and TRBJ2-7; 7 bases map to TRBD1. This CDR3 has 16 amino acids. V shed 3 bases, J shed 7 bases, and the junction held 15 bases outside the gene matches. From germline, CDR1 is KGHSH and CDR2 LQKENI. CDR3 coding DNA: TGTGCCAGCTCACCGTATACAGGGGCTTTGACTGAGGAGCAGTACTTC. It codes for CASSPYTGALTEEQYF.

The chain uses TRBV5-4 and TRBJ2-5; maybe TRBD2 (6 bases). V gave up 3 bases and J gave up 4 bases, with 13 bases separating them. CDR3 length equals 14 residues. CDR1 and CDR2 (germline): SGHNT, YYREEE (reference sequence). CDR3 sequence (DNA): TGTGCCAGCAGCTGGGACTCGGCCGGAGAGACCCAGTACTTC. Residues: CASSWDSAGETQYF.

The rearrangement uses TRBV4-2 and TRBJ1-5; the D gene is possibly TRBD1 (5 bases). The CDR3 consists of 15 residues. Trimming left V 4 bases short and J 6 bases short, with 16 bases between. Looked up from germline, CDR1 is LGHNA and CDR2 is YNFKEQ. The CDR3 sequence: CASSPGTLSGQPQHF. The CDR3 DNA reads as TGTGCCAGCAGCCCCGGGACTCTATCCGGTCAGCCCCAGCATTTT.

The gene calls are TRBV7-6 and TRBJ1-2; 11 positions agree with TRBD1. Losses at the gene ends were 8 bases for V and 6 bases for J; bases not matched to a gene: 11. The CDR3 runs 15 residues. In germline, CDR1 is SGHVS, CDR2 FNYEAQ. CDR3 protein: CASGGLGQGADGYTF. CDR3 DNA: TGTGCCAGCGGGGGCCTTGGACAGGGGGCAGATGGCTACACCTTC.

The V call is TRBV13, the J call TRBJ2-1; perhaps TRBD2 as D (5 bases). V was trimmed by 5 bases and J by 9 bases, leaving 20 bases between them. CDR3 size: 15 residues. Germline V CDR1 and CDR2: PRHDT, FYEKMQ (reference sequence). This CDR3 reads CASSSLADVTSEQFF. CDR3 sequence (DNA): TGTGCCAGCAGCAGTCTAGCCGATGTAACAAGTGAGCAGTTCTTC.

This clone appeared once. The chain employs TRBV12-3 or TRBV12-4 and TRBJ1-6, with D unresolved. The V end lost 3 bases, the J end lost 7 bases, and 4 bases lay between the germline ends. The CDR3 has 12 amino acids. CDR3 bases: TGTGCCAGCAGTTTTCCCAATTCACCCCTCCACTTT. It is translated as CASSFPNSPLHF.

V gene TRBV9 combines with J gene TRBJ1-2; D may be TRBD1 (5 bases). Germline values: CDR1 SGDLS, CDR2 YYNGEE. The CDR3 covers 15 residues. V lost 3 bases, J lost 4 bases, and 16 bases lay in between. In DNA form, the CDR3 reads TGTGCCAGCAGCGCCTCTCCGACAGAGGCCTATGGCTACACCTTC. This codes for CASSASPTEAYGYTF. Complete variable domain (other parts from reference TRBV9 and TRBJ1-2): DSGVTQTPKHLITATGQRVTLRCSPRSGDLSVYWYQQSLDQGLQFLIQYYNGEERAKGNILERFSAQQFPDLHSELNLSSLELGDSALYFCASSASPTEAYGYTFGSGTRLTVV.

This rearrangement joins TRBV2 to TRBJ1-2, with D unresolved. V lost 7 bases and J lost 2, with 17 bases in between. CDR3 size: 15 residues. Germline CDR1 reads SNHLY; CDR2 reads FYNNEI. DNA of the CDR3: TGTGCCAGCAATTTTGAGCCGGCCGTAAACTATGGCTACACCTTC. Translation: CASNFEPAVNYGYTF. Combining the CDR3 with reference TRBV2 and TRBJ1-2 gives the whole variable domain EPEVTQTPSHQVTQMGQEVILRCVPISNHLYFYWYRQILGQKVEFLVSFYNNEISEKSEIFDDQFSVERPDGSNFTLKIRSTKLEDSAMYFCASNFEPAVNYGYTFGSGTRLTVV.

V and J are TRBV14 and TRBJ2-7; the match to TRBD2 covers 9 bases. CDR1 is SGHDN and CDR2 is FVKESK in the germline V gene. CDR3 size: 16 residues. V was clipped by 1 base and J by 0 bases; unmatched bases: 4. In DNA, the CDR3 is TGTGCCAGCAGCCAAGGAAATAGCGGGAGCTCCTACGAGCAGTACTTC. Encoded protein: CASSQGNSGSSYEQYF. Supplemented by reference TRBV14 and TRBJ2-7, the full variable domain reads EAGVTQFPSHSVIEKGQTVTLRCDPISGHDNLYWYRRVMGKEIKFLLHFVKESKQDESGMPNNRFLAERTGGTYSTLKVQPAELEDSGVYFCASSQGNSGSSYEQYFGPGTRLTVT.

The chain couples TRBV4-3 to TRBJ1-1; no firm D call. With 0 bases removed from V and 8 bases from J, the gap between germline ends came to 13 bases. The CDR3 runs to 14 residues. Germline-derived CDR1 and CDR2 are LGHNA and YSLEER. CDR3: CASSQDQKGLEAFF. The CDR3 DNA is TGCGCCAGCAGCCAAGATCAAAAGGGTCTCGAAGCTTTCTTT.